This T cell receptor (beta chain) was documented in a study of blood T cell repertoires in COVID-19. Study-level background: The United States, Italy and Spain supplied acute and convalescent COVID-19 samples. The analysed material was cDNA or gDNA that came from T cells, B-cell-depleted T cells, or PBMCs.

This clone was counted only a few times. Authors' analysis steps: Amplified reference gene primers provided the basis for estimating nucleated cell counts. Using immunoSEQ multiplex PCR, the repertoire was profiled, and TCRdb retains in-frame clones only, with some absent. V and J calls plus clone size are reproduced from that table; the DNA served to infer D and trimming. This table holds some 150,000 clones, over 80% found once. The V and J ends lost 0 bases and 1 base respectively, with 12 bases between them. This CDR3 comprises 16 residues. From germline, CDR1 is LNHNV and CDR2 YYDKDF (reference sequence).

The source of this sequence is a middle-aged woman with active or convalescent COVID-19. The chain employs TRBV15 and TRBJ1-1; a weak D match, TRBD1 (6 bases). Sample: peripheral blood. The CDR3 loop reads CATSRDPGTSNTEAFF. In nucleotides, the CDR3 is TGTGCCACCAGCAGAGATCCTGGGACATCGAACACTGAAGCTTTCTTT.